This is a list of T cell receptor beta chains from one sample in a study of shared clonotypes between healthy human individuals. Produced via immunoSEQ multiplex PCR; TCRdb's table is partial and in-frame only. The sample consists of 2 million to 2.5 million clones, roughly 91% of them appearing once. Input material: naive CD8+ T cells from PBMCs. The source of these receptors is a young man in good health. Some clones in this sample may be carry-over from other donors' samples. Each CDR3 is given with its conserved first and last residue. The D gene is left open where the match is weak. Size tells how often a clone was seen (once, few, many) or the class of an expanded clone, and some rows leave it out.

D,V,size,J,length,CDR3,DNA
-,TRBV27,-,TRBJ2-2,14,CASSLGPNTGELFF,TGTGCCAGCAGTTTAGGCCCGAACACCGGGGAGCTGTTTTTT
TRBD2,TRBV15,-,TRBJ2-1,17,CATSRDIVTSSRGEQFF,TGTGCCACCAGCAGAGATATTGTGACTAGCAGCCGGGGAGAGCAGTTCTTC
-,TRBV7-9,-,TRBJ2-7,13,CASSLGERGEQYF,TGTGCCAGCAGCTTAGGGGAGCGTGGGGAGCAGTACTTC
TRBD1,TRBV14,-,TRBJ1-5,16,CASSQENRGRAQPQHF,TGTGCCAGCAGCCAAGAGAACAGGGGGAGGGCTCAGCCCCAGCATTTT
-,TRBV5-4,-,TRBJ2-5,11,CASSLGATQYF,TGTGCCAGCAGCTTGGGGGCGACCCAGTACTTC
TRBD1,TRBV10-1,-,TRBJ2-3,15,CASSESSGGADTQYF,TGCGCCAGCAGTGAGTCTTCAGGGGGTGCAGATACGCAGTATTTT
TRBD2,TRBV19,-,TRBJ2-1,15,CASSEGLSSYNEQFF,TGTGCCAGTAGTGAGGGACTATCCTCCTACAATGAGCAGTTCTTC
TRBD2,TRBV7-2,-,TRBJ2-2,19,CASSTTGLAGVGDTGELFF,TGTGCCAGCAGCACCACGGGACTAGCGGGAGTTGGGGACACCGGGGAGCTGTTTTTT
-,TRBV13,-,TRBJ2-7,14,CASSLGRRGYEQYF,TGTGCCAGCAGCTTAGGCCGACGGGGCTACGAGCAGTACTTC
TRBD2,TRBV4-1,-,TRBJ2-1,15,CASSPGLAGGNEQFF,TGCGCCAGCAGTCCTGGACTAGCGGGAGGCAATGAGCAGTTCTTC
-,TRBV14,many,TRBJ1-2,13,CASSPEDRYGYTF,TGTGCCAGCAGCCCAGAGGACCGTTATGGCTACACCTTC
-,TRBV11-2,-,TRBJ2-1,15,CASSLDFGERDEQFF,TGTGCCAGCAGCTTAGACTTCGGTGAGAGAGATGAGCAGTTCTTC